This TCR beta chain was sequenced for a study of blood T cell repertoires in COVID-19. The CDR3 has 12 amino acids. V was cut by 4 bases and J by 4 bases, with 7 bases left in between. The V gene's germline CDR1 is SGHRS and CDR2 YFSETQ. Everyone who took part was roughly 18 to 89 years old, and they came from about two dozen US areas. Cohort placement rested on clinical history that participants reported themselves. All recovered Cohort 3 donors got two negative PCRs, got clearance, or saw symptom resolution. In the original processing: Researchers report that nucleated cell counts were estimated from reference gene primer amplification. Data came from immunoSEQ multiplex PCR; TCRdb stores just in-frame clones and leaves some out. V and J calls and clone size are given by that table; D and trimming were obtained from the DNA. The table includes about 270,000 clones, over 85% detected once.

The TCR originated in a woman in her sixties who had recovered from COVID-19. The chain links TRBV5-1 to TRBJ2-3; tentative D call: TRBD1 (5 bases). Sequencing used PBMCs or T cells enriched from blood (not recorded which). Here the CDR3 reads CASSRQPDTQYF. CDR3 sequence (DNA): TGCGCCAGCAGCCGACAGCCAGATACGCAGTATTTT.